These 28 T cell receptor beta chains were all obtained from the same sample, sequenced in a study of vaccination and CD4 T cells after COVID-19. An Oncomine TCR Beta short-read assay was used to sequence the DNA from cultured CD4+ T cells. MiXCR, run by TCRdb on the PCR reads, gives a single entry per CDR3 protein. The table includes approximately 16,000 distinct CDR3 sequences, around 48% detected once. For these receptors, no antigen is known. The treatment denotes: roughly 11-day PBMC culture with coronavirus spike peptide pools or control peptides (ViraFEST assay). Material: CD4+ T cells from blood, cultured in vitro. The receptors were gathered from a human donor who had recovered from COVID-19.

The gene calls are TRBV7-8 and TRBJ2-1; D is uncertain. This CDR3 spans 12 amino acids. Germline-derived CDR1 and CDR2 are SGHVS and FQNEAQ. Trimming left V 2 bases short and J 10 bases short, with 9 bases between. CDR3 amino acids: CASSLLAAEQFF. Written as DNA, the CDR3 is TGTGCCAGCAGCTTATTGGCGGCGGAGCAGTTCTTC.

The chain joins TRBV18 to TRBJ2-3, with D possibly TRBD1 on 5 matching bases. V was pared by 1 base and J by 11 bases, with 10 bases between. Germline CDR1 is KGHSH and CDR2 is LQKENI. The CDR3 sequence is 12 residues long. The CDR3 loop is CASSPQGRMQYF. Written as DNA, the CDR3 is TGTGCCAGCTCACCACAGGGGCGCATGCAGTATTTT.

The V gene is TRBV27, the J gene TRBJ2-1; 11 nucleotides align to TRBD2. The germline gives CDR1 MNHEY, CDR2 SMNVEV (reference sequence). J lost 6 bases, V lost 0 bases, and 16 bases had no gene match. This CDR3 is 20 amino acids long. The DNA of the CDR3 is TGTGCCAGCAGTTTATCGTTACTAGCGGGAGTGGTCGGCACATCCAATGAGCAGTTCTTC. Residues: CASSLSLLAGVVGTSNEQFF.

The DNA of the CDR3 is TGTGCCAGCAGCTACGGGACCGGACTTAGGAATGAGCAGTTCTTC. This codes for CASSYGTGLRNEQFF. V usage is TRBV11-2 and J usage is TRBJ2-1, with D perhaps matching TRBD1 or TRBD2 (5 bases each). V was pared by 4 bases and J by 7 bases, with 17 bases between. The germline gives CDR1 SGHAT, CDR2 FQNNGV. This CDR3 region has 15 residues.

This clonotype has just a few counts. The chain has TRBV19 and TRBJ2-2; 8 bases are shared with TRBD1. Looked up from germline, CDR1 is LNHDA and CDR2 is SQIVND (reference sequence). V trimming: 5 bases; J trimming: 4 bases; junction bases outside the gene matches: 12. This CDR3 has 17 amino acids. The DNA for the CDR3 is TGTGCCAGTAGTCTTCGACAGGGGTCCCTTTCCACCGGGGAGCTGTTTTTT. Its translation: CASSLRQGSLSTGELFF.

The gene calls are TRBV6-5 and TRBJ1-6, with D possibly being TRBD1 (6 bases). The V and J ends lost 0 bases and 6 bases respectively, with 12 bases between them. This CDR3 is 16 amino acids long. CDR1 is MNHEY, CDR2 SVGAGI, per germline. CDR3 residues: CASSYSRRGGNSPLHF. For the CDR3, the DNA is TGTGCCAGCAGTTACTCGCGAAGGGGGGGTAATTCACCCCTCCACTTT.

This chain joins TRBV25-1 and TRBJ1-2; the match to TRBD1 covers 7 bases. Germline V gives CDR1 MGHDK, CDR2 SYGVNS. With 5 bases clipped from V and 6 bases from J, the junction kept 6 bases outside the gene matches. This CDR3 contains 13 residues. CDR3 coding DNA: TGTGCCAGCAGTCCGTGGACAGGACATGGCTACACCTTC. Translation gives CASSPWTGHGYTF.

V gene TRBV20-1 combines with J gene TRBJ2-2; D is possibly TRBD2 (5 bases). The V gene's germline CDR1 is DFQATT and CDR2 SNEGSKA (reference sequence). V was cut by 6 bases and J by 4 bases, with 12 bases left in between. This CDR3 comprises 13 residues. The CDR3: CSALTRGTGELFF. CDR3 coding DNA: TGCAGTGCATTGACACGGGGCACCGGGGAGCTGTTTTTT.

The chain recombines TRBV24-1 with TRBJ2-3; 8 positions agree with TRBD1. Germline CDR1 reads KGHDR; CDR2 reads SFDVKD. The CDR3 consists of 17 residues. V was pared by 0 bases and J by 8 bases, with 12 bases of the junction left unmatched. The CDR3 region has the DNA TGTGCCACCAGTGATTTGCAAGGTGACAGGGGCGGCGGTACGCAGTATTTT. Residues: CATSDLQGDRGGGTQYF.

This chain uses TRBV11-2 with TRBJ2-3; unclear D gene. Trimming removed 1 base at V and 0 bases at J, with 14 bases between. CDR3 length: 17 residues. Germline loops: CDR1 SGHAT, CDR2 FQNNGV. The chain's CDR3 is CASSLGRQWISTDTQYF. As DNA, the CDR3 is TGTGCCAGCAGCTTAGGACGCCAGTGGATCAGCACAGATACGCAGTATTTT.

The J gene is TRBJ1-1, the V gene TRBV6-5, with D tentatively TRBD1 (5 bases). This CDR3 contains 14 residues. CDR1 is MNHEY and CDR2 is SVGAGI in the germline V gene. Trimming pared 4 bases from V and 3 bases from J, leaving 12 bases between. CDR3 bases: TGTGCCAGCAGTTTTTCTGGGGGTCACACTGAAGCTTTCTTT. Amino acid sequence: CASSFSGGHTEAFF.

Sample share makes this clonotype medium-sized. This sequence joins TRBV5-1 and TRBJ2-7, with D perhaps being TRBD1 or TRBD2 (5 bases each). Between the trimmed V and J ends, which lost 2 bases and 5 bases, there was a span of 14 bases. The germline V gene has CDR1 SGHRS and CDR2 YFSETQ. The CDR3 is 14 residues long. The CDR3 spells CASSFSGPEHEQYF. DNA of the CDR3: TGCGCCAGCAGCTTCTCGGGACCAGAGCACGAGCAGTACTTC.

This clonotype has only a few counts. This chain uses TRBV19 with TRBJ2-7, with TRBD2 matching 9 bases. The CDR3 is 15 residues long. Germline V gene lookup returns CDR1 LNHDA and CDR2 SQIVND (reference sequence). With V trimmed by 5 bases and J by 1 base, 6 bases remained unmatched. The CDR3 nucleotides are TGTGCCAGTAGTCCCCGGACTAGCGTTTCCTACGAGCAGTACTTC. Its protein product is CASSPRTSVSYEQYF.

The chain links TRBV28 to TRBJ1-2; possibly TRBD1 for D (5 bases). Germline values: CDR1 MDHEN, CDR2 SYDVKM. The germline V and J ends were trimmed by 5 bases and 8 bases, with 15 bases remaining between them. The CDR3 consists of 13 residues. CDR3 sequence: CASSTFTGEGYTF. The DNA for the CDR3 is TGTGCCAGCAGTACTTTCACGGGGGAAGGCTACACCTTC.

The chain employs TRBV6-2 or TRBV6-3 and TRBJ2-7; TRBD2 matches 7 bases. This CDR3 is built from 14 residues. CDR1 and CDR2 (germline): MNHEY, SVGEGT. V gave up 4 bases and J gave up 2 bases; unmatched junction bases: 5. CDR3 DNA: TGTGCCAGCAGTTCTGCCGGGACTACCTACGAGCAGTACTTC. It is translated as CASSSAGTTYEQYF.

The V call is TRBV19, the J call TRBJ2-7; D unresolved. The CDR3 spans 15 residues. Trimming stripped 5 bases from V and 0 bases from J, with 14 bases between. Germline CDR1 and CDR2: LNHDA and SQIVND (reference sequence). The CDR3 nucleotides are TGTGCCAGTAGTTCCGTGGGTTCGAGCTCCTACGAGCAGTACTTC. Residues: CASSSVGSSSYEQYF.

The V gene is TRBV21-1, the J gene TRBJ1-5. TRBV21-1 corresponds to a pseudogene. This CDR3 is 13 amino acids long. CDR3 region: CASSKREGQPQHF. Written as DNA, the CDR3 is TGTGCCAGCAGCAAAAGAGAAGGACAGCCCCAGCATTTT.

CDR3 protein: CASSPTGGGGGVFF. Here the CDR3 DNA reads TGTGCCAGCAGTCCGACAGGGGGAGGTGGAGGGGTGTTTTTT. This chain links TRBV2 with TRBJ2-2; 9 nucleotides line up with TRBD1. This CDR3 spans 14 amino acids. Germline-derived CDR1 and CDR2 are SNHLY and FYNNEI. V shed 5 bases, J shed 15 bases, and the junction held 13 bases outside the gene matches.

This rearrangement joins TRBV29-1 to TRBJ1-1; 10 bases agree with TRBD1. Germline V gene sequence: CDR1 SQVTM, CDR2 ANQGSEA. V dropped 6 bases and J dropped 3; count of bases not matched to a gene: 4. This CDR3 has 13 residues. The CDR3 DNA follows: TGCAGCGTAACGACAGGGGGCCACACTGAAGCTTTCTTT. Its translation is CSVTTGGHTEAFF.

The rearrangement joins TRBV6-1 to TRBJ1-5; possibly TRBD1 for D (6 bases). Germline V gene data show CDR1 as MNHNS and CDR2 as SASEGT. The CDR3 is made up of 18 amino acids. The V gene lost 5 bases and the J gene lost 1 base, with 21 bases spanning the gap. This CDR3 is CASSPRGHLVRSNQPQHF. The DNA of the CDR3 is TGTGCCAGCAGTCCCCGGGGACACCTCGTGAGGAGCAATCAGCCCCAGCATTTT.

The chain is built from TRBV28 and TRBJ1-2; 7 bases align to TRBD1. The CDR3 extends over 13 amino acids. CDR1 is MDHEN, CDR2 SYDVKM, per germline. Unmatched junction bases numbered 6, after V lost 5 bases and J lost 6 bases. CDR3 amino acids: CASSPGTVNGYTF. In DNA, the CDR3 is TGTGCCAGCAGTCCCGGGACAGTGAATGGCTACACCTTC.

The chain is built from TRBV4-2 and TRBJ1-1, with no clear D. Germline V gives CDR1 LGHNA, CDR2 YNFKEQ. The germline V and J ends were trimmed by 0 bases and 1 base, with 9 bases remaining between them. The CDR3 is 15 amino acids. The CDR3 is CASSQDLHPNTEAFF. The CDR3 DNA sequence: TGTGCCAGCAGCCAAGACCTCCACCCGAACACTGAAGCTTTCTTT.

The gene calls are TRBV5-1 and TRBJ2-5; TRBD2 matches at 8 bases. The CDR3 consists of 14 residues. Germline V gene sequence: CDR1 SGHRS, CDR2 YFSETQ. Trimming removed 2 bases from V and 2 bases from J; junction bases left unmatched: 2. The CDR3 nucleotides are TGCGCCAGCAGCTTAGGGACTAGGCAAGAGACCCAGTACTTC. Translated: CASSLGTRQETQYF.

This clonotype was observed a handful of times. The chain joins TRBV24-1 to TRBJ2-5; 8 bases align to TRBD2. The CDR3 has 16 residues. Germline V lookup: CDR1 KGHDR, CDR2 SFDVKD. J gave up 5 bases and V 3 bases, and 10 bases lay outside the gene matches. The CDR3 DNA is TGTGCCACCAGTGATATATCGCGGGGGGCTGGGGAGACCCAGTACTTC. Encoded protein: CATSDISRGAGETQYF.

The chain has TRBV7-9 and TRBJ1-4; no definite D call. V lost 6 bases to trimming and J lost 2 bases, with 16 bases between them. CDR3 length: 16 residues. The V gene's germline CDR1 is SEHNR and CDR2 FQNEAQ (reference sequence). CDR3 sequence reads: CASSLKAGDTNEKLFF. The CDR3 nucleotides are TGTGCCAGCAGTTTAAAGGCTGGAGATACTAATGAAAAACTGTTTTTT.

CDR3 in amino acids: CASSLESSGLTDTQYF. The CDR3 coding sequence is TGTGCCAGCAGCCTGGAGAGTAGCGGCCTCACAGATACGCAGTATTTT. The rearrangement links TRBV7-9 to TRBJ2-3, with D perhaps TRBD2 (6 bases). Trimming cost V 5 bases and J 2 bases, with 17 bases left between them. The CDR3 runs to 16 residues. The V gene's germline CDR1 is SEHNR and CDR2 FQNEAQ (reference sequence). The full variable domain, its missing parts supplied by reference TRBV7-9 and TRBJ2-3, is DTGVSQNPRHKITKRGQNVTFRCDPISEHNRLYWYRQTLGQGPEFLTYFQNEAQLEKSRLLSDRFSAERPKGSFSTLEIQRTEQGDSAMYLCASSLESSGLTDTQYFGPGTRLTVL.

This chain uses TRBV5-1 with TRBJ2-7; 8 bases match TRBD2. In germline, CDR1 is SGHRS, CDR2 YFSETQ. The CDR3 consists of 15 residues. The ends lost 2 bases at V and 0 bases at J; junction bases unmatched: 4. In DNA form, the CDR3 reads TGCGCCAGCAGCTTATCGGGGGGGAGCTCCTACGAGCAGTACTTC. This gives the protein CASSLSGGSSYEQYF.

The chain links TRBV27 to TRBJ2-2; no reliable D call. The CDR3 has 16 amino acids. Germline V gene data show CDR1 as MNHEY and CDR2 as SMNVEV (reference sequence). V was cut by 0 bases and J by 3 bases, with 11 bases left in between. The CDR3 here is CASSLSVLPDTGELFF. In DNA form, the CDR3 reads TGTGCCAGCAGTTTATCGGTGCTCCCAGACACCGGGGAGCTGTTTTTT.